The clone carrying this T cell receptor beta chain was observed a handful of times. Its antigen is currently unknown. The ends lost 4 bases at V and 5 bases at J; junction bases unmatched: 3. Germline-derived CDR1 and CDR2 are KGHSH and LQKENI. There are 14 residues in the CDR3. This entry comes from a study of T-cell memory formation after mild COVID-19. Each CDR3 protein is one row after TCRdb ran MiXCR on the 5' RACE reads. The sample lists 98,000 or so distinct CDR3 sequences, roughly a sixth occurring once. Findings and limits, study-wide: Memory from before infection featured some responding clones, which suggests cross-reactive memory joined.

Material for sequencing was PBMCs or a T cell subset sorted from them (not recorded which). The chain has TRBV18 and TRBJ1-5, with 9 bases aligning to TRBD1. This clonotype was obtained from a man younger than 30 who had mild COVID-19 (a few samples of this study predate the infection). Cell type and time point are not known. CDR3 sequence reads: CASSRDRVDQPQHF. Here the CDR3 DNA reads TGTGCCAGCTCACGGGACAGGGTGGATCAGCCCCAGCATTTT.